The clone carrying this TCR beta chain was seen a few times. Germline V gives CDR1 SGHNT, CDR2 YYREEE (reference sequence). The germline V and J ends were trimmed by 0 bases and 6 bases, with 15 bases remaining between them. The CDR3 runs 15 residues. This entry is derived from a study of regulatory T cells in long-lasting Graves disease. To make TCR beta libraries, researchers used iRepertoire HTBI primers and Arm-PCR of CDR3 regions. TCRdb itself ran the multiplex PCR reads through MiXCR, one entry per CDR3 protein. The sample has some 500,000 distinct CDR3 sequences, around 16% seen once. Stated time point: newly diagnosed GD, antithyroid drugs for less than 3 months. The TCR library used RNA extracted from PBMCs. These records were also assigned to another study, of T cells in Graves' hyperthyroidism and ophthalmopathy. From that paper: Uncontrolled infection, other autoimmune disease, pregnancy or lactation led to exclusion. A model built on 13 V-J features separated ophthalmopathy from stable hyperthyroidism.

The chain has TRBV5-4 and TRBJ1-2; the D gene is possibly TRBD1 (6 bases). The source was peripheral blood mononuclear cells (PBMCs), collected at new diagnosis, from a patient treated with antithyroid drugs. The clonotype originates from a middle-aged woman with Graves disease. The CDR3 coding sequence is TGTGCCAGCAGCTTGGCCGGGGGCAGGGGTGATGGCTACACCTTC. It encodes CASSLAGGRGDGYTF.